A selection of T cell receptor beta chains follows, all from one sample in a study of blood T cell repertoires in COVID-19. The method was immunoSEQ multiplex PCR; TCRdb's version includes in-frame clones alone and lacks a portion of them. The profile shows about 140,000 clones, under 90% of them singletons. Sequencing was done on a sample of peripheral blood. Receptors were obtained from a human donor in a cohort sampled during active COVID-19. Each CDR3 is given with its conserved first and last residue. Fields, in order: V gene, clone size, J gene, D gene, CDR3 protein, CDR3 DNA. A D gene is named only where the DNA matches it firmly. The size entry is marked missing in some rows and otherwise reads once, few, many or a size class.

TRBV2	-	TRBJ1-6	-	CASSRRTGENSPLHF	TGTGCCAGCAGCCGCCGGACGGGGGAAAATTCACCCCTCCACTTT
TRBV30	-	TRBJ2-7	-	CAWSRRQGYYEQYF	TGTGCCTGGAGCCGCCGGCAGGGGTACTACGAGCAGTACTTC
TRBV28	-	TRBJ2-5	-	CASSYTGSEETQYF	TGTGCCAGCAGTTATACAGGGTCGGAAGAGACCCAGTACTTC
TRBV19	-	TRBJ2-7	-	CASSISGGNYEQYF	TGTGCCAGTAGTATTAGTGGGGGGAACTACGAGCAGTACTTC
TRBV19	-	TRBJ1-1	-	CASRSRGLNTEAFF	TGTGCCAGTAGATCGCGGGGCTTGAACACTGAAGCTTTCTTT
TRBV7-6	-	TRBJ1-5	TRBD1	CAPTGSPGTGILYSNQPQHF	TGTGCCCCTACTGGGAGCCCCGGGACAGGGATCCTTTATAGCAATCAGCCCCAGCATTTT
TRBV19	-	TRBJ2-2	TRBD1	CASSITTGGNTGELFF	TGTGCCAGTAGTATCACGACAGGGGGGAACACCGGGGAGCTGTTTTTT
TRBV4-2	-	TRBJ1-1	TRBD1	CASSQADRGGVNIEAFF	TGTGCCAGCAGCCAAGCAGACAGGGGCGGAGTGAACATTGAAGCTTTCTTT
TRBV6-4	-	TRBJ1-6	TRBD1	CASSTGTGNSPLHF	TGTGCCAGCAGTACCGGGACAGGGAATTCACCCCTCCACTTT
TRBV7-2	once	TRBJ2-1	TRBD2	CASSLGLAGNNEQFF	TGTGCCAGCAGCTTAGGACTAGCGGGGAATAATGAGCAGTTCTTC
TRBV4-1	-	TRBJ2-3	TRBD2	CASSQETSGGARTQYF	TGCGCCAGCAGCCAAGAGACGAGCGGGGGGGCAAGAACGCAGTATTTT
TRBV7-9	once	TRBJ1-1	TRBD1	CASSFTQGYTEAFF	TGTGCCAGCAGCTTTACACAGGGGTACACTGAAGCTTTCTTT
TRBV2	few	TRBJ1-1	-	CASSEALVAFF	TGTGCCAGCAGTGAGGCCCTCGTAGCTTTCTTT
TRBV6-2/TRBV6-3	-	TRBJ2-1	-	CASSLHYDVYNEQFF	TGTGCCAGCAGTCTACACTATGATGTGTACAATGAGCAGTTCTTC